Shown below are 2 T cell receptor beta chains from a single sample sequenced in a study of blood T cell repertoires in COVID-19. Using immunoSEQ multiplex PCR, the repertoire was profiled, and TCRdb retains in-frame clones only, with some absent. The sample holds 250,000 or so clones; less than 90% are singletons and the top ten take about 1.5%. Sequenced material: peripheral blood. These receptors all come from a woman in her forties who had recovered from COVID-19.

This clone was detected only a few times. V usage is TRBV28 and J usage is TRBJ1-6; the D gene is possibly TRBD1 (5 bases). In germline, CDR1 is MDHEN, CDR2 SYDVKM. V lost 4 bases, J lost 12 bases, and 16 bases lay in between. The CDR3 is made up of 14 amino acids. CDR3 nucleotides: TGTGCCAGCAGTTCGGGGGGACTTCTACAACCCCTCCACTTT. Translated: CASSSGGLLQPLHF.

The chain carries TRBV2 and TRBJ2-5; the D gene is possibly TRBD1 (5 bases). The V end was cut by 5 bases, the J end by 9 bases, with 10 bases between. This CDR3 is built from 11 residues. CDR1 is SNHLY and CDR2 is FYNNEI in the germline V gene. In DNA form, the CDR3 reads TGTGCCAGCAGTTACGACAGAGCCCAGTACTTC. Translating gives CASSYDRAQYF.